Included here is one TCR beta chain sequence, with context. Its antigen is still unknown. Nothing much larger sits one base from this clone, and base qualities are not available. The entry originates in a study of T cells in Graves' hyperthyroidism and ophthalmopathy (dated by TCRdb to between 2019 and 2020). About the investigation overall: Peripheral blood was collected at initial diagnosis, before any treatment. In addition, the study compared T-cell repertoires in thyroid tissue and in blood from five or six Graves' hyperthyroidism patients. The 100 discovery patients were divided at random into training and test sets in a 7:3 ratio. According to the paper, TCR Vbeta CDR3 sequencing was carried out on 135 peripheral blood samples, which came from approximately 41 ophthalmopathy, under 85 hyperthyroidism and approximately 17 progressor patients. Prospective prediction of ophthalmopathy was tested in an independent validation cohort of 18 hyperthyroidism patients and 15 to 17 patients who later progressed to ophthalmopathy. Once sampling was done, hyperthyroidism patients were given methimazole at a starting dose of 30 mg daily, whereas ophthalmopathy patients were given high-dose intravenous methylprednisolone. To identify TCR V-J signatures that set the groups apart, the researchers used a discovery cohort of about a hundred patients, made up of around 40 with Graves' ophthalmopathy and some 55 with stable Graves' hyperthyroidism. Overall results and qualifications from the work: Blood samples also contained most of the expanded thyroid clonotypes (frequency above 0.001), which suggests that blood repertoires may reflect thyroid immune responses. In validation, progression to ophthalmopathy was predicted by the model with approximately 67% sensitivity and around 75% specificity, a median of approximately 6.5 months before onset. Sample size was not statistically predetermined, and investigators were not blinded to group allocation. A 13 V-J signature model separated ophthalmopathy from stable hyperthyroidism, with approximately 86% sensitivity and 81.08% specificity in cross-validation and 80%/75% in testing.

Stable Graves' hyperthyroidism was defined as the absence of progression to ophthalmopathy over 18 months of follow-up. Hyperthyroidism patients were aged 18 to 65 years and newly diagnosed, with disease duration of less than 2 months. The study excluded patients with uncontrolled infections, other autoimmune diseases, pregnancy or lactation. Clinical symptoms, serum thyroxine and TRAb, thyroid ultrasound, and orbital computed tomography formed the basis for the diagnoses. PBMCs were isolated from approximately 10 ml of fresh peripheral blood by Ficoll-Paque density gradient centrifugation. Trizol reagent was used to extract total RNA, and RNA quality was then checked on an Agilent 2100 Bioanalyzer. TCR beta CDR3 regions were amplified from RNA transcripts. The TCR CDR3 was subjected to a first round of RT-PCR using the HTBI primer set and the Qiagen OneStep RT-PCR kit. The libraries were constructed in a second round of multiplex PCR and then size-selected and purified. Libraries were sequenced paired-end with 100 bp reads on an Illumina HiSeq2000. The authors processed their data as follows. SOAPnuke was used to process the raw data, removing reads that contained adapters or uncalled bases, had a mean Phred below 15, or lacked an exact match to the constant primer or identifier. High-quality paired reads were merged with COPE v1.2.5, and unique nucleotide sequences were defined as clonotypes. MiTCR v1.1 was used to align clonotypes to the IMGT TRBV, TRBD and TRBJ reference segments. Only V-J combinations with frequency above 0.0001, covering about 99% of repertoires, were analysed. A TCS score was defined as the ratio between F50 (clonal expansion) and ExV (chaos), using BLOSUM62-based TCRdist between CDR3 peptides within each V-J. Welch's t-statistics and random forest reduced roughly 530 V-J features to roughly 13, which were used in a naive Bayes classifier (R e1071). TCRdb reran the public reads through fastp at Q25 and MiXCR, keeping productive beta chains. All rows with the same CDR3 protein become a single entry with the most common DNA and genes. TCRdb, rather than the study authors, made the V and J calls. Recorded for this sample are roughly 660,000 distinct CDR3 sequences; 15% to 20% of them occurred a single time. 15% of the sample comes from the top ten.

Sequences LNHDA (CDR1) and SQIVND (CDR2) are obtained from the germline V gene (reference sequence). The CDR3, from cysteine to phenylalanine, totals 12 residues. Of the read, only the CDR3 DNA is kept; its 36 bases are in frame from base 1. Cut back by 2 bases and 5 bases, the V and J ends lie 4 bases apart. The TCR comes from a man in his fifties with Graves' hyperthyroidism. The sequencing input was blood. The chain couples TRBV19 to TRBJ1-5; the D gene cannot be resolved reliably. The bases are TGTGCCAGTAGTATAATGGATCAGCCCCAGCATTTT. The encoded protein is CASSIMDQPQHF.